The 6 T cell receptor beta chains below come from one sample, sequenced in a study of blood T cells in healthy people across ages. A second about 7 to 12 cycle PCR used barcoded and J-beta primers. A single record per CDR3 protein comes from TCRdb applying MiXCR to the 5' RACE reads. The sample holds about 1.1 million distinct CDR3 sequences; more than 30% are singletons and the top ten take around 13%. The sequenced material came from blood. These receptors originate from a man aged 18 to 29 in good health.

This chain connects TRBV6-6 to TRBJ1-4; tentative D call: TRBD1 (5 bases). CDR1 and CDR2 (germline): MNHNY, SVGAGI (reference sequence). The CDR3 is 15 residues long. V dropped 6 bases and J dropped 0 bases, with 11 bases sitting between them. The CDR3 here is CASRLGGSTNEKLFF. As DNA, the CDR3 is TGTGCCAGCAGACTCGGGGGATCAACTAATGAAAAACTGTTTTTT.

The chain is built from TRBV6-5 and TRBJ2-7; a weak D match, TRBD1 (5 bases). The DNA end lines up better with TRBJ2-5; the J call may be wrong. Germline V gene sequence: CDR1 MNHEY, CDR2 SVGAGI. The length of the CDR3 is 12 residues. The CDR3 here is CASKGLRETQYF. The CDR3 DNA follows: TGTGCCAGCAAGGGGTTAAGGGAGACCCAGTACTTC.

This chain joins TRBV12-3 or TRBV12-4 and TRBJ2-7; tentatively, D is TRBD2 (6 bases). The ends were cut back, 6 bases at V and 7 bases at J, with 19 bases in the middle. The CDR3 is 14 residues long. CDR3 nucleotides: TGTGCCAGCAGCCGATCCGGGCGGGGCAATGAGCAGTACTTC. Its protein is CASSRSGRGNEQYF.

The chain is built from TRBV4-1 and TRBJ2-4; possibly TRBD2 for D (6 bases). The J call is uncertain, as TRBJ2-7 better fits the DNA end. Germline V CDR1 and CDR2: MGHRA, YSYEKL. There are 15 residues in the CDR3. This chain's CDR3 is CASSQDLPGRYEQYF. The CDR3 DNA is TGCGCCAGCAGCCAAGATTTGCCAGGGAGGTACGAGCAGTACTTC.

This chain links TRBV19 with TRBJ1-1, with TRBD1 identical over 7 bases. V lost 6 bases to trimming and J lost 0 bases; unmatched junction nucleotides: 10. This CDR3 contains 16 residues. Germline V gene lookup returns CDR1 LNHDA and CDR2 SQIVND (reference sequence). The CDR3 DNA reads TGTGCCAGTAGCCCCTCAGGGGGTGGTCTGAACACTGAAGCTTTCTTT. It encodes CASSPSGGGLNTEAFF.

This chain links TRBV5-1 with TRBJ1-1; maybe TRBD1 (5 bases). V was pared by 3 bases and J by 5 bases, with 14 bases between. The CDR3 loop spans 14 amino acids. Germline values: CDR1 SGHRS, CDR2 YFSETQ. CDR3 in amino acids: CASSSMDGGTEAFF. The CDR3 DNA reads TGCGCCAGCAGCTCAATGGACGGGGGGACTGAAGCTTTCTTT. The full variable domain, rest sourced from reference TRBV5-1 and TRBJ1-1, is KAGVTQTPRYLIKTRGQQVTLSCSPISGHRSVSWYQQTPGQGLQFLFEYFSETQRNKGNFPGRFSGRQFSNSRSEMNVSTLELGDSALYLCASSSMDGGTEAFFGQGTRLTVV.